These 25 T cell receptor beta chains were sequenced from one sample in a study of shared clonotypes between healthy human individuals. This table comes from immunoSEQ multiplex PCR, and its TCRdb copy is limited to in-frame clones, with some not included. The table lists 550,000 to 800,000 clones, about nine tenths of them singletons. The sample comprised memory CD8+ T cells from PBMCs. The subset denotes: CD45RO+ cells pooled with CCR7-negative TemRA cells. The receptor set was obtained from a man between 18 and 29 years old in good health. Some clones in this sample may be carry-over from other donors' samples.

As to this clone: An end of the junction differs from the germline gene, which may be a read error. The chain is built from TRBV27 and TRBJ1-1, with D possibly being TRBD1 (5 bases). In germline, CDR1 is MNHEY, CDR2 SMNVEV (reference sequence). The CDR3 sequence is 18 residues long. The CDR3 here is CASSLGASLTWPNTEAFF. In DNA form, the CDR3 reads TGTGCCAGTAGTTTAGGGGCTTCCCTTACTTGGCCAAACACTGAAGCTTTCTTT.

This clone was detected a few times. The V gene is TRBV10-3, the J gene TRBJ1-4; D remains unclear. Germline CDR1 and CDR2: ENHRY and SYGVKD. The CDR3 loop spans 13 amino acids. The V end lost 4 bases, the J end lost 3 bases, and 6 bases lay between the germline ends. CDR3 protein: CAISGQPNEKLFF. The DNA of the CDR3 is TGTGCCATCAGTGGACAACCTAATGAAAAACTGTTTTTT.

This clone was observed a few times. The rearrangement uses TRBV11-2 and TRBJ1-4; D is unclear. The CDR3 is 12 amino acids. The V gene lost 1 base and the J gene lost 8 bases, with 5 bases spanning the gap. CDR1 is SGHAT, CDR2 FQNNGV, per germline. CDR3 protein: CASSLVAEKLFF. CDR3 bases: TGTGCCAGCAGCTTAGTGGCAGAAAAACTGTTTTTT.

On this clone itself: The sample carries other DNA sequences with the same CDR3. As DNA, the CDR3 is TGTGCCAGCAGTTTATCCGCTTATAGCAATCAGCCCCAGCATTTT. Translating gives CASSLSAYSNQPQHF. This chain uses TRBV27 with TRBJ1-5; D is undetermined. This CDR3 region has 15 residues. V lost 0 bases to trimming and J lost 0 bases, with 6 bases between them. The germline V gene has CDR1 MNHEY and CDR2 SMNVEV (reference sequence).

The CDR3 nucleotides are TGTGCCAGCAGTATACTAGCGGGATCGTACGAGCAGTACTTC. Amino acids: CASSILAGSYEQYF. This rearrangement joins TRBV27 to TRBJ2-7; 10 nucleotides line up with TRBD2. V trimming: 5 bases; J trimming: 4 bases; junction bases outside the gene matches: 5. Germline V lookup: CDR1 MNHEY, CDR2 SMNVEV (reference sequence). The CDR3 consists of 14 residues.

This clone was observed once. V usage is TRBV4-1 and J usage is TRBJ2-1; TRBD2 agrees at 9 bases. The V segment lost 2 bases and the J segment 4 bases; nucleotides outside the gene matches: 9. CDR3 size: 17 residues. CDR1 and CDR2 (germline): MGHRA, YSYEKL. The CDR3 region is CASSQSSTSGLYNEQFF. The CDR3 DNA sequence: TGCGCCAGCAGCCAATCATCGACTAGCGGCCTATACAATGAGCAGTTCTTC.

The chain carries TRBV25-1 and TRBJ2-5, with D uncertain. The CDR3 sequence is 13 residues long. Germline V CDR1 and CDR2: MGHDK, SYGVNS. The V and J ends lost 2 bases and 5 bases respectively, with 9 bases between them. CDR3 amino acids: CASSEERVETQYF. In DNA, the CDR3 is TGTGCCAGCAGTGAAGAGCGAGTGGAGACCCAGTACTTC.

Ten or more counts support this clone. The identical CDR3 is also encoded by other nucleotide sequences in the sample. The rearrangement joins TRBV7-3 to TRBJ1-2; a possible D gene is TRBD1 (5 bases). V lost 2 bases to trimming and J lost 2 bases, with 6 bases between them. CDR1 is SGHTA, CDR2 FQGTGA, per germline. There are 13 residues in the CDR3. As DNA, the CDR3 is TGTGCCAGCAGCTTAGGGGGAAACTATGGCTACACCTTC. Amino acids: CASSLGGNYGYTF.

This clone came up once. The J gene is TRBJ2-7, the V gene TRBV28, with D perhaps TRBD1 or TRBD2 (5 bases each). Between the trimmed V and J ends, which lost 5 bases and 2 bases, there was a span of 10 bases. This CDR3 is built from 13 residues. Germline values: CDR1 MDHEN, CDR2 SYDVKM. CDR3: CASSNQGAYEQYF. The CDR3 coding sequence is TGTGCCAGCAGTAATCAGGGAGCCTACGAGCAGTACTTC. The variable domain in full, completed from reference TRBV28 and TRBJ2-7, reads DVKVTQSSRYLVKRTGEKVFLECVQDMDHENMFWYRQDPGLGLRLIYFSYDVKMKEKGDIPEGYSVSREKKERFSLILESASTNQTSMYLCASSNQGAYEQYFGPGTRLTVT.

The CDR3 sequence is CASSVSGTSMAGELFF. For the CDR3, the DNA is TGTGCCAGCAGTGTCTCCGGGACTAGCATGGCCGGGGAGCTGTTTTTT. V usage is TRBV6-4 and J usage is TRBJ2-2; TRBD2 matches 9 bases. The CDR3 runs 16 residues. Germline V lookup: CDR1 MRHNA, CDR2 SNTAGT. V gave up 4 bases and J gave up 6 bases; unmatched junction bases: 9.

This clone was picked up a small number of times. This chain connects TRBV7-2 to TRBJ2-2; D is undetermined. This CDR3 has 16 amino acids. The ends were cut back, 5 bases at V and 2 bases at J, with 15 bases in the middle. Germline V gene lookup returns CDR1 SGHTA and CDR2 FQGNSA. For the CDR3, the DNA is TGTGCCAGCAGCAACTCGTGTTGCGATAACACCGGGGAGCTGTTTTTT. This translates into CASSNSCCDNTGELFF.

The chain has TRBV19 and TRBJ1-1; the D gene is possibly TRBD1 (5 bases). The CDR3 contains 13 residues. V shed 3 bases and J shed 4 bases, with 9 bases lying between them. CDR1 is LNHDA and CDR2 is SQIVND in the germline V gene (reference sequence). CDR3 residues: CASSITRVTEAFF. The CDR3 region has the DNA TGTGCCAGTAGTATCACCAGGGTCACTGAAGCTTTCTTT. Combining the CDR3 with reference TRBV19 and TRBJ1-1 gives the whole variable domain DGGITQSPKYLFRKEGQNVTLSCEQNLNHDAMYWYRQDPGQGLRLIYYSQIVNDFQKGDIAEGYSVSREKKESFPLTVTSAQKNPTAFYLCASSITRVTEAFFGQGTRLTVV.

The chain carries TRBV7-9 and TRBJ2-5; 8 bases are a match to TRBD2. Germline V gene data show CDR1 as SEHNR and CDR2 as FQNEAQ (reference sequence). V lost 5 bases, J lost 1 base, and 6 bases stayed unmatched. The CDR3 length is 15 residues. The CDR3, as DNA: TGTGCCAGCAGCCATTCTACTAGCGGCCAAGAGACCCAGTACTTC. This translates into CASSHSTSGQETQYF.

The chain joins TRBV5-6 to TRBJ1-1; D is unclear. Trimming took off 1 base at V and 3 bases at J, with 19 bases between the two ends. CDR1 and CDR2 from the germline V gene are SGHDT and YYEEEE. The CDR3 runs 17 residues. This CDR3 reads CASSLPYEKEGYTEAFF. The CDR3, as DNA: TGTGCCAGCAGCTTGCCCTACGAAAAAGAGGGTTACACTGAAGCTTTCTTT.

CDR3 sequence: CAKPGLEFGNEQFF. The CDR3 DNA reads as TGTGCCAAGCCGGGACTAGAGTTTGGGAATGAGCAGTTCTTC. The J gene is TRBJ2-1, the V gene TRBV2; 8 bases fit TRBD2. V lost 10 bases, J lost 7 bases, and 12 bases stayed unmatched. The CDR3 is made up of 14 amino acids. The germline V gene has CDR1 SNHLY and CDR2 FYNNEI.

This clone was detected only a few times. The chain is built from TRBV2 and TRBJ2-3; 14 nucleotides agree with TRBD2. Per the germline V gene, CDR1 is SNHLY and CDR2 is FYNNEI. The ends lost 3 bases at V and 4 bases at J; junction bases unmatched: 6. The CDR3 is made up of 17 amino acids. CDR3 in DNA: TGTGCCAGCAGTGATCCGGGACTAGCGGGAGAGGCAGATACGCAGTATTTT. It yields the protein CASSDPGLAGEADTQYF.

Here the CDR3 DNA reads TGTGCCAGCAGCCCGAGCGGGAGACTAGCGGTTAACTCTGGGGCCAACGTCCTGACTTTC. Residues: CASSPSGRLAVNSGANVLTF. The rearrangement joins TRBV9 to TRBJ2-6; TRBD2 aligns across 9 bases. The V gene end was trimmed by 4 bases and the J gene end by 0 bases; junction bases not matched to a gene: 14. This CDR3 has 20 residues. Germline CDR1 is SGDLS and CDR2 is YYNGEE.

The chain joins TRBV27 to TRBJ2-7; 9 bases fit TRBD1. J gave up 2 bases and V 5 bases, and 13 bases lay outside the gene matches. Germline lookup yields CDR1 MNHEY and CDR2 SMNVEV (reference sequence). The CDR3 covers 17 residues. This CDR3 is CASSVRLSGQGTYEQYF. DNA for the CDR3: TGTGCCAGCAGTGTACGTCTATCGGGACAGGGAACCTACGAGCAGTACTTC.

The J gene is TRBJ1-3, the V gene TRBV4-3; no clear D gene. The CDR3 extends over 13 amino acids. V was trimmed by 0 bases and J by 1 base, leaving 1 base between them. Per the germline V gene, CDR1 is LGHNA and CDR2 is YSLEER. The CDR3 region has the DNA TGCGCCAGCAGCCAAGATTCTGGAAACACCATATATTTT. Amino acids: CASSQDSGNTIYF.

As regards this clone: This sample includes further DNA sequences coding for the same CDR3. The J gene is TRBJ1-5, the V gene TRBV19, with a weak D call TRBD1 (6 bases). V dropped 3 bases and J dropped 4 bases, with 10 bases sitting between them. Germline CDR1 is LNHDA and CDR2 is SQIVND (reference sequence). The CDR3 runs 14 residues. The DNA of the CDR3 is TGTGCCAGTAGTATCCGGGACATTAATCAGCCCCAGCATTTT. Amino acids: CASSIRDINQPQHF.

This clone has just one count. The chain has TRBV10-1 and TRBJ2-4; D gene ambiguous. The CDR3 has 14 amino acids. Trimming stripped 2 bases from V and 0 bases from J, with 5 bases between. Germline V gene sequence: CDR1 WNHNN, CDR2 SYGVQD (reference sequence). The CDR3 region has the DNA TGCGCCAGCAGTGAGGCGTTAGCCAAAAACATTCAGTACTTC. Amino acids: CASSEALAKNIQYF.

J is TRBJ2-3 and V is TRBV7-9, with TRBD2 matching over 9 bases. The V and J ends lost 2 bases and 2 bases, in that order; junction bases with no gene match: 5. This CDR3 contains 16 residues. Germline values: CDR1 SEHNR, CDR2 FQNEAQ (reference sequence). The CDR3 sequence: CASSLNSGRNTDTQYF. The CDR3 DNA sequence: TGTGCCAGCAGCTTAAATAGCGGGAGAAACACAGATACGCAGTATTTT.

On this clone itself: Other DNA sequences within the sample encode an identical CDR3. This sequence joins TRBV9 and TRBJ2-7; no clear D gene. The CDR3 extends over 13 amino acids. Between the trimmed V and J ends, which lost 4 bases and 0 bases, there was a span of 8 bases. Germline CDR1 SGDLS, CDR2 YYNGEE. CDR3 in amino acids: CASSSTPSYEQYF. As DNA, the CDR3 is TGTGCCAGCAGCTCGACACCCTCCTACGAGCAGTACTTC.

CDR3 bases: TGTGCCAGCAGCCAGGCCCGCGGGCGGGATCACTCCTACGAGCAGTACTTC. This sequence encodes CASSQARGRDHSYEQYF. V gene TRBV4-2 combines with J gene TRBJ2-7; weak D call: TRBD2 (6 bases). CDR1 and CDR2 from the germline V gene are LGHNA and YNFKEQ. With 3 bases removed from V and 0 bases from J, the gap between germline ends came to 18 bases. CDR3 size: 17 residues.

Of note for this clone: Germline and junction disagree at one end, which may indicate a read error. The chain joins TRBV29-1 to TRBJ1-2, with D unresolved. The V gene's germline CDR1 is SQVTM and CDR2 ANQGSEA. The CDR3 consists of 11 residues. CDR3 region: CSVEGNYGYTF. The DNA for the CDR3 is TGCAGCGTGGAAGGAAACTATGGCTACACCTTC.